The present entry profiles one T cell receptor (beta chain) with its context. Its antigen remains undetermined. The record has no base qualities; no much larger clone is one base away. The CDR3 regions of human TCRbeta chains were analyzed by immunosequencing. The authors' analysis ran thus. TCRs in the repertoires were matched against a reference library of SARS-CoV-2-specific TCRs that had been generated with the MIRA antigen-specificity platform. Breadth meant the fraction of unique TCRs that were SARS-CoV-2-associated, whereas depth meant the fraction of total T cells that were SARS-CoV-2-associated. Using the MIRA data, each spike-specific TCR was assigned both to the spike region to which the TCR was reactive and to a CD4 or CD8 class. Log10-transformed breadth and depth values were compared by one-way ANOVA with Sidak's multiple comparisons tests. TCRdb retrieved this table from immuneACCESS and kept in-frame rearrangements only. Not all clones are present; in checked studies, unresolved V genes account for under half, and no reason is known for the remainder. V and J calls and clone size are copied from that table; D and trimming were computed from the DNA. This sample gives 180,000 or so clones in total; about 89% of them show up just once. About 1.8% of the sample is held by the ten biggest clonotypes.

This specimen's time point label, per the study, means: about 28 days (+/-7) after the second vaccine dose. AZD1222 recipients given second doses at about 4 weeks or at about 12 weeks were pooled, since spike-specific TCR depth and breadth were not found to differ between the two schedules. Samples from vaccinated people were obtained from the UK trials COV001 and COV002, which included a single-blind randomized controlled phase 2/3 trial of AZD1222 (ChAdOx1 nCoV-19) in healthy adults. For TCRbeta chain sequencing, PBMC samples from trial participants were taken at day 0 and at day 28 after the second dose. V trim: 5 bases; J trim: 4 bases; unmatched bases: 10. The germline V gene yields SGHVS for CDR1 and FNYEAQ for CDR2. The CDR3 measures 17 amino acids from cysteine to phenylalanine. The only DNA kept is the CDR3, 51 bases in frame from the first base. The sample comes from a study of T cell responses to AZD1222 COVID-19 vaccine (dated by TCRdb to about 2021). Some background on the complete study: TCR sequencing covered 233 trial participants: nearly 210 given two doses of AZD1222 and 26 given two doses of MenACWY control vaccine. Trial participants were enrolled by age into subgroups of 18-55, 56-69 and 70-plus years, and roughly 150, 30 and 60 TCR-sequenced participants, respectively, were included in these subgroups.

What the study reported, not specific to this receptor: Conclusions about previously exposed vaccinees are limited because only six or seven AZD1222 recipients were SARS-CoV-2 seropositive at baseline. Participants were mostly white British and included more females than males, and it was suggested by the authors that clonal diversity may have been underestimated. Because no day 14 peak-response samples were available, the repertoires could be characterized only after the peak T cell response. After two AZD1222 doses, spike-specific TCR breadth and depth were significantly higher than at day 0 and than in MenACWY recipients. In the small 56-69-year group, the increase in depth fell short of significance, most likely because of low power. The whole spike protein was spanned by vaccine-associated CD4 TCRs, and dominant responses were seen in regions 160-218 and 743-854. Reportedly, almost half of the unique spike-specific TCRs recognized epitopes lying outside the regions that are mutated in the B.1.351 and B.1.1.7 variants.

The clonotype comes from an adult who received the AZD1222 COVID-19 vaccine. The sample consisted of peripheral blood, taken 28 days after the second AZD1222 dose. The chain is assembled from TRBV7-6 and TRBJ2-6, and 8 junction bases match TRBD2. The CDR3 region has the sequence CASSLTLAGLGANVLTF. At the DNA level, the sequence is TGTGCCAGCAGCCTGACCTTAGCGGGACTGGGGGCCAACGTCCTGACTTTC.